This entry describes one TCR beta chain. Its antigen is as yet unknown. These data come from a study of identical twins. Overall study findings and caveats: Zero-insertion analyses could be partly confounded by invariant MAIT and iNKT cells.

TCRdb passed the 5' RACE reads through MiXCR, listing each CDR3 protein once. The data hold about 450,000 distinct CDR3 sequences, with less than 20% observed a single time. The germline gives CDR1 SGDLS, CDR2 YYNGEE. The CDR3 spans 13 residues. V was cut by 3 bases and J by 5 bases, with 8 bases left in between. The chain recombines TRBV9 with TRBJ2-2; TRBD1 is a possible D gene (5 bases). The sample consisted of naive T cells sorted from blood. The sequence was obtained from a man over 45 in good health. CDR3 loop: CASSDKGTGELFF. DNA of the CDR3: TGTGCCAGCAGCGACAAGGGGACCGGGGAGCTGTTTTTT.